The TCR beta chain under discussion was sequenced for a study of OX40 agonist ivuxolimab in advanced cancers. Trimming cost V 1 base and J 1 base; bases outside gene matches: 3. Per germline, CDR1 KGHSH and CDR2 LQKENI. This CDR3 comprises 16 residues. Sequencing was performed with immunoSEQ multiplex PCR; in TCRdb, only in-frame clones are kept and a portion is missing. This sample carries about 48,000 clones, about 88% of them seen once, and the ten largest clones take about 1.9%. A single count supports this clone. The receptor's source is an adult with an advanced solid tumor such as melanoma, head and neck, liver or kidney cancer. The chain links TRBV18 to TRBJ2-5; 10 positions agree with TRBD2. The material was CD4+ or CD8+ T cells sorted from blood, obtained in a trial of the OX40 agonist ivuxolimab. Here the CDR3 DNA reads TGTGCCAGCTCACCACGACTAGCGGGCGCCCAAGAGACCCAGTACTTC. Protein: CASSPRLAGAQETQYF.